The rows below give T cell receptor beta chains drawn from one sample of a study of cytomegalovirus exposure and HLA in healthy donors. This table comes from immunoSEQ multiplex PCR, and its TCRdb copy is limited to in-frame clones, with some not included. The top ten clones hold about a tenth of a sample with over 150,000 clones, nearly 90% of them seen once. Sequencing used PBMCs. The receptors come from a woman under 30 in good health and CMV-seropositive. Both conserved end residues are part of each CDR3. Each record gives: V gene, J gene, clone size, D gene, CDR3 protein, CDR3 DNA. D genes are given only for firm matches. Clone size is not always given. Where it is, it says once, few, many or a class for expanded clones.

v_gene: TRBV19
j_gene: TRBJ2-3
abundance: NA
d_gene: TRBD1
CDR3aa: CASRRQGASTDTQYF
CDR3nt: TGTGCCAGTAGACGACAGGGGGCGAGCACAGATACGCAGTATTTT

v_gene: TRBV19
j_gene: TRBJ2-1
abundance: NA
d_gene: TRBD2
CDR3aa: CASSILAGNEQFF
CDR3nt: TGTGCCAGTAGTATTCTAGCGGGCAATGAGCAGTTCTTC

v_gene: TRBV19
j_gene: TRBJ2-5
abundance: NA
d_gene: NA
CDR3aa: CASSSHREQETQYF
CDR3nt: TGTGCCAGTAGTTCGCACAGGGAACAAGAGACCCAGTACTTC

v_gene: TRBV28
j_gene: TRBJ2-3
abundance: once
d_gene: TRBD2
CDR3aa: CASSPRDYTDTQYF
CDR3nt: TGTGCCAGCAGTCCACGGGACTACACAGATACGCAGTATTTT

v_gene: TRBV5-5
j_gene: TRBJ2-7
abundance: NA
d_gene: NA
CDR3aa: CASSLEGTTLTYEQYF
CDR3nt: TGTGCCAGCAGCTTGGAGGGGACAACCCTTACCTACGAGCAGTACTTC

v_gene: TRBV4-3
j_gene: TRBJ1-1
abundance: NA
d_gene: NA
CDR3aa: CASSQRGEYTEAFF
CDR3nt: TGCGCCAGCAGCCAGCGGGGGGAATACACTGAAGCTTTCTTT

v_gene: TRBV29-1
j_gene: TRBJ2-1
abundance: NA
d_gene: NA
CDR3aa: CRAGSSYNEQFF
CDR3nt: TGCAGGGCAGGCAGCTCCTACAATGAGCAGTTCTTC

v_gene: TRBV5-1
j_gene: TRBJ1-2
abundance: once
d_gene: TRBD1
CDR3aa: CASSGRGADYGYTF
CDR3nt: TGCGCCAGCAGCGGCAGGGGGGCTGACTATGGCTACACCTTC

v_gene: TRBV30
j_gene: TRBJ2-7
abundance: NA
d_gene: NA
CDR3aa: CAWSDYGEQYF
CDR3nt: TGTGCCTGGAGTGATTACGGGGAGCAGTACTTC

v_gene: TRBV7-2
j_gene: TRBJ1-1
abundance: NA
d_gene: NA
CDR3aa: CASSLEPSGLEAFF
CDR3nt: TGTGCCAGCAGCTTAGAGCCCAGTGGGCTTGAAGCTTTCTTT

v_gene: TRBV28
j_gene: TRBJ1-5
abundance: NA
d_gene: TRBD1
CDR3aa: CASSAPGQGARQPQHF
CDR3nt: TGTGCCAGCAGTGCACCGGGACAGGGGGCAAGACAGCCCCAGCATTTT

v_gene: TRBV11-2
j_gene: TRBJ2-5
abundance: NA
d_gene: TRBD1
CDR3aa: CASSFGTGQETQYF
CDR3nt: TGTGCCAGCAGCTTCGGGACAGGACAAGAGACCCAGTACTTC

v_gene: TRBV7-2
j_gene: TRBJ1-5
abundance: NA
d_gene: NA
CDR3aa: CASSFQQGIDQPQHF
CDR3nt: TGTGCCAGCAGCTTCCAGCAGGGGATTGATCAGCCCCAGCATTTT

v_gene: TRBV11-2
j_gene: TRBJ2-1
abundance: NA
d_gene: TRBD2
CDR3aa: CASSLPASGTTYNEQFF
CDR3nt: TGTGCCAGCAGTCTTCCCGCCAGCGGGACGACCTACAATGAGCAGTTCTTC

v_gene: TRBV6-5
j_gene: TRBJ2-7
abundance: NA
d_gene: NA
CDR3aa: CASSYSIYYEQYF
CDR3nt: TGTGCCAGCAGTTACTCTATCTACTACGAGCAGTACTTC

v_gene: TRBV4-3
j_gene: TRBJ2-7
abundance: NA
d_gene: NA
CDR3aa: CASSQEAKGGNDEQYF
CDR3nt: TGCGCCAGCAGCCAAGAAGCTAAGGGCGGGAATGACGAGCAGTACTTC

v_gene: TRBV1
j_gene: TRBJ2-2
abundance: NA
d_gene: NA
CDR3aa: CTSSQVFGAGEWTGELFF
CDR3nt: TGCACCAGCAGCCAAGTATTTGGGGCGGGAGAGTGGACCGGGGAGCTGTTTTTT

v_gene: TRBV28
j_gene: TRBJ2-5
abundance: NA
d_gene: TRBD2
CDR3aa: CASSFLGTSGETQYF
CDR3nt: TGTGCCAGCAGTTTCCTGGGGACTAGCGGGGAGACCCAGTACTTC

v_gene: TRBV7-8
j_gene: TRBJ1-5
abundance: NA
d_gene: TRBD1
CDR3aa: CASSLAPGKGADQPQHF
CDR3nt: TGTGCCAGCAGCTTAGCCCCAGGGAAGGGGGCAGATCAGCCCCAGCATTTT

v_gene: TRBV6-9
j_gene: TRBJ2-1
abundance: once
d_gene: TRBD1
CDR3aa: CASPTGISYNEQFF
CDR3nt: TGTGCCAGCCCGACAGGGATCTCCTACAATGAGCAGTTCTTC

v_gene: TRBV12-2
j_gene: TRBJ2-7
abundance: NA
d_gene: NA
CDR3aa: CASRSLLPAGATFHEQYF
CDR3nt: TGTGCAAGTCGCTCCCTACTCCCCGCGGGGGCTACGTTCCACGAGCAGTACTTC

v_gene: TRBV30
j_gene: TRBJ2-7
abundance: NA
d_gene: NA
CDR3aa: CAWSSQGAGEQYF
CDR3nt: TGTGCCTGGAGTTCACAGGGTGCAGGCGAGCAGTACTTC

v_gene: TRBV27
j_gene: TRBJ2-3
abundance: NA
d_gene: TRBD2
CDR3aa: CATSTGGSVTDTQYF
CDR3nt: TGTGCCACCTCGACGGGGGGTAGCGTCACAGATACGCAGTATTTT

v_gene: TRBV10-3
j_gene: TRBJ2-1
abundance: NA
d_gene: TRBD1
CDR3aa: CAIGPARGHLEQFF
CDR3nt: TGTGCCATCGGGCCGGCCAGGGGGCATCTTGAGCAGTTCTTC